These 2 T cell receptor beta chains were all obtained from the same sample, sequenced in a study of regulatory T cells in long-lasting Graves disease. According to the study, TCR beta libraries were built with iRepertoire HTBI primers and CDR3-region Arm-PCR. TCRdb ran MiXCR on the multiplex PCR reads and lists one entry per CDR3 protein. The sample has 510,000 or so distinct CDR3 sequences, about 12% seen once; the top ten hold about 8.9%. Stated time point: newly diagnosed GD, antithyroid drugs for less than 3 months. Extracted RNA from PBMCs served as the source of the TCR library. These same records also appear under a second study, on T cells in Graves' hyperthyroidism and ophthalmopathy.

The sample here was peripheral blood mononuclear cells (PBMCs), taken at new diagnosis, from a patient treated with antithyroid drugs. Receptor source: a woman in her thirties with Graves disease.

Only a few counts were recorded for this clonotype. The chain links TRBV7-9 to TRBJ1-1; a weak D match, TRBD1 (5 bases). Germline V gene data show CDR1 as SEHNR and CDR2 as FQNEAQ (reference sequence). CDR3 length equals 14 residues. The V and J ends lost 6 bases and 1 base respectively, with 12 bases between them. The CDR3 here is CASRPGGQNTEAFF. The CDR3 DNA reads TGTGCCAGCAGGCCTGGAGGACAGAACACTGAAGCTTTCTTT.

This clonotype was counted at least ten times. The gene calls are TRBV27 and TRBJ2-7; D gene unclear. CDR3 length: 15 amino acids. The V gene's germline CDR1 is MNHEY and CDR2 SMNVEV (reference sequence). V gave up 3 bases and J gave up 2 bases, with 14 bases separating them. The CDR3 DNA follows: TGTGCCAGCAGTTTCTTGAGCAGGAGCCCCTACGAGCAGTACTTC. This codes for CASSFLSRSPYEQYF.